Detailed here is one T cell receptor (beta chain). Its antigen remains unidentified. RNA, at about 0.45 to 1 ug, was reverse transcribed with random hexamers. TCR beta CDR3 was amplified by immunoSEQ covering 54 Vbeta and 13 Jbeta. TCRdb processed the immunoSEQ multiplex PCR reads anew with MiXCR; each CDR3 protein has one entry. The table shows more than 75,000 distinct CDR3 sequences, with roughly 93% occurring only once. This sample stems from a study of CD8 T cells in Susac syndrome. Between the trimmed V and J ends, which lost 3 bases and 1 base, there was a span of 13 bases. Germline CDR1 MGHDK, CDR2 SYGVNS. The CDR3 spans 15 residues. Study-level results: Regarding the TCR sequencing and HLA analysis, the study admitted that a relatively small number of individuals were involved.

TEMRA cells were FACS-enriched, and CD8+ and CD4+ T cells were isolated negatively. The sequenced sample was CD8+ T cells from PBMCs. The receptor comes from a human donor in good health. This chain links TRBV25-1 with TRBJ2-7, with a tentative D call TRBD2 (6 bases). CDR3 DNA: TGTGCCAGCAGTGAGGAGGGAACATTGTCCTACGAGCAGTACTTC. Protein sequence: CASSEEGTLSYEQYF.